The TCR beta chain under discussion was sequenced for a study of early T cells in non-severe SARS-CoV-2 infection (dated by TCRdb to the early 2020s). For the wider study: Because TCR sequencing relied on bulk RNA taken from unsorted whole blood, pairing of alpha and beta chains was not possible. Results the study describes overall, beyond this receptor: VDJdb matching was skewed toward anti-spike CD8 responses, so virus-specific expansions were likely underestimated and private and CD4 specificities were missed.

The library was obtained by 5' RACE. Sequencer: NextSeq 500. The TCR library protocol attached unique molecular identifiers to individual cDNA molecules to correct for sequencing error and PCR bias. Both TCR alpha and beta chains were sequenced, and tight co-correlation was observed between alpha and beta sequence abundances in each sample. The authors' pipeline ran thus. Decombinator V4 was used to perform V gene, J gene and CDR3 annotation of TCR sequences. TCRs were defined as expanded if a significant change between any two time points was detected under a Poisson model with p below 0.0001. Abundances of TCRs were expressed as counts per million after normalisation to the total number of TCRs sequenced in each sample. MAIT TCRs were defined by TRAV1-2 paired with TRAJ12, TRAJ20 or TRAJ33, and iNKT TCRs by TRAV10 paired with TRAJ18. VDJdb, accessed 1 November 2021, was searched for CMV, EBV and SARS-CoV-2 annotated TCRs, with TCRs annotated for multiple antigens excluded. Starting from the raw public reads, TCRdb applied fastp trimming at Q25, assembled clones with MiXCR and retained in-frame beta chains. Rows are unified per CDR3 protein, each entry keeping the most common DNA and genes. V and J calls and clone size were set by TCRdb, not the authors. The sample table records some 40,000 distinct CDR3 sequences; 9% to 15% of these occur just once. 16% of the sample comes from the top ten.

This clonotype was detected once. Its antigen remains unidentified. Base quality data are lacking; no much larger clone is found one base away. Evidence from a single read is weak. A case-control design nested within a healthcare worker cohort in London, UK, was used, with weekly nasopharyngeal swab PCR tests and blood sampling performed. Healthcare workers were recruited during the week of the UK lockdown, between 23 and 31 March 2020, and followed weekly for up to about 15 weeks. The CDR3 spans 15 residues, from the cysteine through the phenylalanine. CDR3 DNA only is kept here, 45 bases in frame from base 1.

This TCR derives from an adult who was a healthcare worker with PCR-confirmed SARS-CoV-2 infection or an uninfected control (not recorded which). The chain uses TRBV21-1 and TRBJ1-1; no DNA check was done on the table's D call, TRBD1. TRBV21-1 is noted as a pseudogene. The sequenced sample consisted of whole blood. The nucleotides read TGTGCCAGCAGCAGCCCCTTGACAGGGGGCACTGAAGCTTTCTTT. Translated, this is CASSSPLTGGTEAFF.